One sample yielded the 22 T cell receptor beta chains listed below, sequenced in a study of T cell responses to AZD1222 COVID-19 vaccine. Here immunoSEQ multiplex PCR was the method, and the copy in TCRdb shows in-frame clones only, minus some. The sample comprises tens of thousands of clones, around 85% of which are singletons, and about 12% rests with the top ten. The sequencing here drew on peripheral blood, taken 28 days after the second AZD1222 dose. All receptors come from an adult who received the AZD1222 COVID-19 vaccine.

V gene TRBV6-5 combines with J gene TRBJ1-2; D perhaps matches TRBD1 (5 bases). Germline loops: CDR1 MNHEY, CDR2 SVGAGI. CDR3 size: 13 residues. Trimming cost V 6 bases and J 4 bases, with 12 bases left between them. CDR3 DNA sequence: TGTGCCAGCAGGTCAGGTGGGGGCTATGGCTACACCTTC. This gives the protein CASRSGGGYGYTF.

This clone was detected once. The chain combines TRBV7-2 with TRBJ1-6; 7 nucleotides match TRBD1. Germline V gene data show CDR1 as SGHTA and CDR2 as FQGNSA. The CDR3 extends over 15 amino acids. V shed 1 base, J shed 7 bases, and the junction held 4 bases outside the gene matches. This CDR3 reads CASSLEGQTNSPLHF. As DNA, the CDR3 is TGTGCCAGCAGCTTAGAGGGACAGACAAATTCACCCCTCCACTTT.

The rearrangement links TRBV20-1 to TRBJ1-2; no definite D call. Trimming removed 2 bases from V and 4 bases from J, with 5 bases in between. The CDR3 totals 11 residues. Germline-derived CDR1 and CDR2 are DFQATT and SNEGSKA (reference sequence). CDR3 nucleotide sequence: TGCAGTGCTAGACGGGGCTATGGCTACACCTTC. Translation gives CSARRGYGYTF.

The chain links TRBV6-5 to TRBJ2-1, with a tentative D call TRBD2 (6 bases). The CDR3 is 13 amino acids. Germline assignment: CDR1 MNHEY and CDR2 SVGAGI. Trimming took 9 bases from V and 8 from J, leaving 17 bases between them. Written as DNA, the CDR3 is TGTGCCAGTCGGACCGGGGGTGCCGATGAGCAGTTCTTC. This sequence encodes CASRTGGADEQFF.

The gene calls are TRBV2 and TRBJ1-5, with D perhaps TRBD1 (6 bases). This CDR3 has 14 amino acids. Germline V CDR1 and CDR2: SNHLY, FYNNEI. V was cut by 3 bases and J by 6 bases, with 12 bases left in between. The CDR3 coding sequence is TGTGCCAGCAGTGACAGGGGAACCAGTCAGCCCCAGCATTTT. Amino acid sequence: CASSDRGTSQPQHF.

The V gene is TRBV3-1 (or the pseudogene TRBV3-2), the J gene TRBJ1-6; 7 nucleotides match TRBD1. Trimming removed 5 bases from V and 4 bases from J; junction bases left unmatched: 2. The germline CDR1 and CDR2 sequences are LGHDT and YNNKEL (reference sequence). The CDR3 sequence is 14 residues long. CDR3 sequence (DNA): TGTGCCAGCAGCTGGGGACAGTATAATTCACCCCTCCACTTT. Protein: CASSWGQYNSPLHF.

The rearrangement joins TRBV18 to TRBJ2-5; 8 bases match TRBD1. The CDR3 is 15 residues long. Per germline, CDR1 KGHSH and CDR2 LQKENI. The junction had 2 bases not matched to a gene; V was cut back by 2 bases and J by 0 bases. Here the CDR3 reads CASSPRQGNQETQYF. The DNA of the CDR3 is TGTGCCAGCTCACCAAGACAGGGGAACCAAGAGACCCAGTACTTC.

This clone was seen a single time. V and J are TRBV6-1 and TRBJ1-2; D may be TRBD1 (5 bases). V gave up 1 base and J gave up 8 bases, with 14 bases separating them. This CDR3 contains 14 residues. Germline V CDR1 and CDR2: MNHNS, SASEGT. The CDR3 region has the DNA TGTGCCAGCAGTGAAGGTTTGGGGGTAGAAGGCTACACCTTC. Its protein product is CASSEGLGVEGYTF.

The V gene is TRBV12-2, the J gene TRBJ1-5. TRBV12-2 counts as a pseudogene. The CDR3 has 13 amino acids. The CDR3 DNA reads TGTGCAAGTCGCTCGATCGCAGCTCAGCCCCAGCATTTT. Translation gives CASRSIAAQPQHF.

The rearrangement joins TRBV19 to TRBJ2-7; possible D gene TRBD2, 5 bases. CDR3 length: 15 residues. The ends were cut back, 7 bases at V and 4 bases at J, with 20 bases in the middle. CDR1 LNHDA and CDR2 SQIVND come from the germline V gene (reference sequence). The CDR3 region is CASNPSGRGSYEQYF. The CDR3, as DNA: TGTGCCAGTAATCCCTCGGGCCGGGGATCTTACGAGCAGTACTTC.

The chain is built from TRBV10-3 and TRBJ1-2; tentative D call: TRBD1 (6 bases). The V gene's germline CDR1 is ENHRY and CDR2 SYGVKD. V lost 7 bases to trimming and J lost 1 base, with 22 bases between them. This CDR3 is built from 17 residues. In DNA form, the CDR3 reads TGTGCCATCAATCAGGTCGTCGGGGGGCAGGATAACTATGGCTACACCTTC. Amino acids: CAINQVVGGQDNYGYTF.

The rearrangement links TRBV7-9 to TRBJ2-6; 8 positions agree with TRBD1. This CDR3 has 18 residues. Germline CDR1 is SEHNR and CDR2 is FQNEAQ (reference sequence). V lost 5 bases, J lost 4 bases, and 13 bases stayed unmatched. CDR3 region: CASSPIGQGARGANVLTF. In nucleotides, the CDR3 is TGTGCCAGCAGCCCGATTGGGCAGGGGGCGCGAGGGGCCAACGTCCTGACTTTC.

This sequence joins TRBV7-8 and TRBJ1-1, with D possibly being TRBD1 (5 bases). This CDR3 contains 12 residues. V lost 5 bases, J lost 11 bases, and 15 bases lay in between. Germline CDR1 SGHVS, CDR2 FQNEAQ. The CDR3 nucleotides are TGTGCCAGCAGCGGAGGGGCGGAGGACGCTTTCTTT. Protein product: CASSGGAEDAFF.

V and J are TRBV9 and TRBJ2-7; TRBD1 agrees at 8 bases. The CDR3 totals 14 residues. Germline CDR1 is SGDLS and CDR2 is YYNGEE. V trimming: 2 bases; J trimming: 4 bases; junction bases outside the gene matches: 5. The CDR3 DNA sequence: TGTGCCAGCAGCGTCGCAGACAGGGGTTACGAGCAGTACTTC. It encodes CASSVADRGYEQYF.

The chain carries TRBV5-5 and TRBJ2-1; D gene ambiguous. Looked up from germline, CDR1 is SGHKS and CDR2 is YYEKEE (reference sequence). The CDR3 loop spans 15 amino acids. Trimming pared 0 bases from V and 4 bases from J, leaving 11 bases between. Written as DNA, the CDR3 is TGTGCCAGCAGCTTGGAAGGGCAAGAATACAATGAGCAGTTCTTC. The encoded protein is CASSLEGQEYNEQFF.

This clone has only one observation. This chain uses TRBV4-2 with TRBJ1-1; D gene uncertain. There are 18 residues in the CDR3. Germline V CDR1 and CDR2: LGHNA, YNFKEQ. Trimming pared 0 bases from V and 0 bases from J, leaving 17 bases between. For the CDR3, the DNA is TGTGCCAGCAGCCAAGACTGGGGTCCCCGGGCCATGAACACTGAAGCTTTCTTT. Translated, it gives CASSQDWGPRAMNTEAFF.

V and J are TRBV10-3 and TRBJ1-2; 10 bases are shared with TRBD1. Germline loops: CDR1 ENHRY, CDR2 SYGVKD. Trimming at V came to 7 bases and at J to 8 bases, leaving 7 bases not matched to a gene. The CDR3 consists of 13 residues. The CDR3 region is CAITAGQGDGYTF. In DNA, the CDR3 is TGTGCCATCACCGCCGGACAGGGGGACGGCTACACCTTC.

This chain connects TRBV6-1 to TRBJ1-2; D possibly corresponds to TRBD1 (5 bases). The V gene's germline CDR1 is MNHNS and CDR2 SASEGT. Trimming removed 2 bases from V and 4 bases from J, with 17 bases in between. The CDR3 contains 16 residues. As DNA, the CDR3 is TGTGCCAGCAGTGAACAGGGACTCTCAGCCTTCTATGGCTACACCTTC. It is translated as CASSEQGLSAFYGYTF.

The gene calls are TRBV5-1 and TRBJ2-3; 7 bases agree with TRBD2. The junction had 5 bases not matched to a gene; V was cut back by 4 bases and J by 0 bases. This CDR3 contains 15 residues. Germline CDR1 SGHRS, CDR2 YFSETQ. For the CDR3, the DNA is TGCGCCAGCAGCCGGAGTAGCGGGAGCACAGATACGCAGTATTTT. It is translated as CASSRSSGSTDTQYF. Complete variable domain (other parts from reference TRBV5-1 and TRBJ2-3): KAGVTQTPRYLIKTRGQQVTLSCSPISGHRSVSWYQQTPGQGLQFLFEYFSETQRNKGNFPGRFSGRQFSNSRSEMNVSTLELGDSALYLCASSRSSGSTDTQYFGPGTRLTVL.

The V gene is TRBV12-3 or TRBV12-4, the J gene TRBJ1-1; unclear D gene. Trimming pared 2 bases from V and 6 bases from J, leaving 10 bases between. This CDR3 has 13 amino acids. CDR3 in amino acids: CASSLNTPAEAFF. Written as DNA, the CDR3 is TGTGCCAGCAGTTTAAACACCCCGGCTGAAGCTTTCTTT.

The CDR3 DNA is TGTGCCAGCAGCTTGGCGTTCAGGTCGTACAATGAGCAGTTCTTC. Protein sequence: CASSLAFRSYNEQFF. This chain connects TRBV5-4 to TRBJ2-1; D is unresolved. The germline V gene has CDR1 SGHNT and CDR2 YYREEE (reference sequence). CDR3 length: 15 amino acids. V was cut by 0 bases and J by 4 bases, with 11 bases left in between.

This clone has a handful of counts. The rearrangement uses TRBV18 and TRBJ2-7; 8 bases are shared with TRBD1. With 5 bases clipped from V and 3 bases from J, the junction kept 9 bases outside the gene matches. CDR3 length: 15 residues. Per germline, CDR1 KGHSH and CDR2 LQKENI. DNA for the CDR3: TGTGCCAGCTCAAGGTCAGGGGGCCTCAACTACGAGCAGTACGTC. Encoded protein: CASSRSGGLNYEQYV.